The sequence of this T cell receptor beta chain was determined in a study of blood T cell repertoires in COVID-19. Study summary: Samples came from the United States, Italy and Spain, spanning acute and convalescent COVID-19.

Only in-frame clones appear in the TCRdb table, and some are missing; sequencing was by immunoSEQ multiplex PCR. The table shows under 250,000 clones, with approximately 90% occurring only once. The TCR comes from a man younger than 40 who had recovered from COVID-19. The sample taken for sequencing was PBMCs or T cells enriched from blood (not recorded which).

The CDR3 spells CASSPDLYSGNTIYF. In DNA, the CDR3 is TGTGCCAGCAGTCCGGACTTATACTCTGGAAACACCATATATTTT. This chain uses TRBV28 with TRBJ1-3; D call uncertain. The CDR3 sequence is 15 residues long. Trimming pared 5 bases from V and 0 bases from J, leaving 11 bases between. CDR1 and CDR2 (germline): MDHEN, SYDVKM.